A selection of T cell receptor beta chains follows, all from one sample in a study of human T cells and chemical hapten exposure. TCRdb called the RACE reads again in MiXCR, with one record for every CDR3 protein. The repertoire holds 100,000 or so distinct CDR3 sequences, with around 10% as singletons. The source material was whole blood, sampled in connection with sensitization to the hapten diphenylcyclopropenone (DPC). The receptors come from a woman in her forties with alopecia areata. Some clones in this sample may be carry-over from other donors' samples. Each CDR3 is given with its conserved first and last residue. The order of the fields is J gene, V gene, clone size, D gene, CDR3 protein, CDR3 DNA. The D gene is left open where the match is weak. Clone size is stated in some rows and not others, as once, few, many or a class when expanded.

>TRBJ1-2|TRBV20-1|few|TRBD1
CSATSPGQGSGYTF
TGCAGTGCTACCAGCCCCGGACAGGGTTCTGGCTACACCTTC
>TRBJ2-3|TRBV4-3|.|.
CASSQDLGGTDTQYF
TGCGCCAGCAGCCAAGATTTGGGGGGCACAGATACGCAGTATTTT
>TRBJ1-1|TRBV7-2|.|TRBD1
CASVMRGRTDVNTEAFF
TGTGCCAGCGTTATGAGGGGGCGGACAGACGTGAACACTGAAGCTTTCTTT
>TRBJ1-1|TRBV3-1|many|.
CASSHQEPNTEAFF
TGTGCCAGCAGCCATCAGGAACCGAACACTGAAGCTTTCTTT
>TRBJ1-5|TRBV6-2/TRBV6-3|many|TRBD1
CASSFPTGAGDSNQPQHF
TGTGCCAGCAGTTTCCCGACAGGGGCAGGGGATAGCAATCAGCCCCAGCATTTT
>TRBJ2-7|TRBV29-1|few|TRBD2
CSVESSGGSYEQYF
TGCAGCGTTGAATCTAGCGGGGGTTCCTACGAGCAGTACTTC
>TRBJ1-1|TRBV29-1|.|.
CSVEEPGTEAFF
TGCAGCGTTGAAGAACCGGGAACTGAAGCTTTCTTT
>TRBJ2-1|TRBV18|.|.
CASSSTYNEQFF
TGTGCCAGCTCGTCCACCTACAATGAGCAGTTCTTC
>TRBJ1-5|TRBV7-2|.|.
CASTLAPGNQPQHF
TGTGCCAGCACCCTAGCCCCCGGGAATCAGCCCCAGCATTTT
>TRBJ2-2|TRBV19|few|.
CASSIPTGAGVTGELFF
TGTGCCAGTAGTATCCCGACCGGGGCCGGCGTAACCGGGGAGCTGTTTTTT
>TRBJ1-2|TRBV6-6|many|TRBD1
CASSYEGALGYTF
TGTGCCAGCAGTTACGAGGGGGCGCTGGGCTACACCTTC
>TRBJ1-5|TRBV18|.|.
CASSPRRGEDQPQHF
TGTGCCAGCTCACCTCGCCGGGGTGAGGATCAGCCCCAGCATTTT
>TRBJ1-2|TRBV27|.|TRBD1
CASSSGTAGYYGYTF
TGTGCCAGCAGTTCAGGGACAGCCGGATACTATGGCTACACCTTC
>TRBJ1-1|TRBV7-9|.|.
CASSLGTNTEALF
TGTGCCAGCAGCTTAGGGACGAACACTGAAGCCCTCTTT
>TRBJ2-7|TRBV18|.|TRBD2
CASSPRVAGTGEQYF
TGTGCCAGCTCACCACGTGTAGCGGGAACGGGCGAGCAGTACTTC
>TRBJ1-5|TRBV5-6|.|.
CASSSDGLNQPQHF
TGTGCCAGCAGCTCGGACGGCCTCAATCAGCCCCAGCATTTT
>TRBJ1-5|TRBV6-2/TRBV6-3|many|TRBD1
CASTLGQTWGNQPQHF
TGTGCCAGCACCCTGGGACAGACGTGGGGCAATCAGCCCCAGCATTTT
>TRBJ2-3|TRBV28|few|TRBD2
CASSGGTSGSRTDTQYF
TGTGCCAGCAGTGGGGGGACTAGCGGGAGTAGGACAGATACGCAGTATTTT
>TRBJ2-7|TRBV20-1|few|TRBD1
CSARSPGQGPYEQYF
TGCAGTGCTAGATCCCCGGGACAGGGACCCTACGAGCAGTACTTC
>TRBJ1-1|TRBV18|.|.
CASSPDTEAFF
TGTGCCAGCTCCCCGGACACTGAAGCTTTCTTT
>TRBJ2-1|TRBV20-1|many|.
CSAIASYNEQFF
TGCAGTGCTATCGCGTCATACAATGAGCAGTTCTTC
>TRBJ2-3|TRBV5-4|.|TRBD2
CASHFQRDLPDTQYF
TGTGCCAGCCACTTCCAGCGGGATCTCCCAGATACGCAGTATTTT
>TRBJ2-3|TRBV2|few|.
CASSAGTYSSTDTQYF
TGTGCCAGCAGTGCCGGGACTTACTCTAGCACAGATACGCAGTATTTT
>TRBJ1-2|TRBV10-3|many|TRBD1
CAIRAGTGDHGYTF
TGTGCCATCAGAGCCGGGACAGGGGATCATGGCTACACCTTC
>TRBJ1-2|TRBV7-9|few|TRBD1
CASSSMDRGSYGYTF
TGTGCCAGCAGCTCAATGGACAGGGGTAGTTATGGCTACACCTTC
>TRBJ1-1|TRBV7-2|many|TRBD1
CASSSTGVEAFF
TGTGCCAGCAGCTCAACAGGGGTAGAAGCTTTCTTT
>TRBJ1-1|TRBV6-5|.|.
CASSYSPRNTEAFF
TGTGCCAGCAGTTACTCGCCTCGGAACACTGAAGCTTTCTTT
>TRBJ2-2|TRBV9|many|TRBD2
CASSVGGKRLAGRSGELFF
TGTGCCAGCAGCGTAGGTGGAAAAAGACTAGCGGGAAGGAGCGGGGAGCTGTTTTTT
>TRBJ2-5|TRBV5-6|few|.
CASSMLTENQETQYF
TGTGCCAGCAGCATGCTGACAGAAAACCAAGAGACCCAGTACTTC
>TRBJ2-1|TRBV3-2|once|.
CASSRKLAGEHNRAGEQFF
TGTGCCAGCAGCCGAAAGTTAGCAGGAGAGCACAACAGGGCCGGTGAGCAGTTCTTC
>TRBJ2-3|TRBV20-1|few|TRBD2
CSASPAGRGTDTQYF
TGCAGTGCTAGCCCAGCGGGACGTGGGACAGATACGCAGTATTTT
>TRBJ1-2|TRBV6-2/TRBV6-3|many|.
CASSLGPLAGYTF
TGTGCCAGCAGCCTCGGACCGCTGGCCGGCTACACCTTC
>TRBJ2-1|TRBV7-2|many|.
CASSLITNEQFF
TGTGCCAGCAGCTTGATTACAAATGAGCAGTTCTTC
>TRBJ1-1|TRBV6-2/TRBV6-3|many|.
CASSYSRNVPEAFF
TGTGCCAGCAGTTACTCCAGGAACGTACCAGAAGCTTTCTTT
>TRBJ2-1|TRBV5-1|few|TRBD1
CASSLGQGAPNEQFF
TGCGCCAGCAGCCTCGGACAGGGGGCGCCCAATGAGCAGTTCTTC
>TRBJ2-5|TRBV20-1|.|.
CSASPGAPETQYF
TGCAGTGCTAGTCCGGGGGCCCCAGAGACCCAGTACTTC
>TRBJ1-1|TRBV7-9|many|.
CASSLARAQGTEAFF
TGTGCCAGCAGCTTAGCCAGGGCCCAGGGGACTGAAGCTTTCTTT
>TRBJ2-6|TRBV19|.|.
CASSIGLQTGANVLTF
TGTGCCAGTAGTATAGGCCTCCAGACCGGGGCCAACGTCCTGACTTTC
>TRBJ1-3|TRBV9|few|.
CASSVAGNTIYF
TGTGCCAGCAGCGTAGCGGGGAACACCATATATTTT
>TRBJ2-3|TRBV5-1|.|.
CASSLKRADTQYF
TGCGCCAGCAGCTTAAAGAGGGCAGATACGCAGTATTTT
>TRBJ1-2|TRBV20-1|few|.
CSAREQAYGYTF
TGCAGTGCTAGAGAACAGGCCTATGGCTACACCTTC
>TRBJ1-2|TRBV5-4|many|.
CASSGPGFGGGAGYTF
TGTGCCAGCAGCGGACCGGGATTTGGGGGGGGCGCGGGCTACACCTTC
>TRBJ1-2|TRBV6-6|.|.
CASSLSGARVYGYTF
TGTGCCAGCAGCCTCTCGGGGGCTCGGGTGTATGGCTACACCTTC
>TRBJ1-5|TRBV19|many|TRBD1
CASTITGGAGQPQHF
TGTGCCAGTACCATTACAGGGGGCGCCGGTCAGCCCCAGCATTTT
>TRBJ2-7|TRBV7-2|many|.
CASSPGLRSYEQYF
TGTGCCAGCAGCCCGGGCCTCCGCTCCTACGAGCAGTACTTC
>TRBJ2-3|TRBV7-6|.|TRBD2
CASSWGGLAGGPTDTQYF
TGTGCCAGCAGCTGGGGGGGACTAGCGGGAGGGCCAACAGATACGCAGTATTTT
>TRBJ1-2|TRBV12-3/TRBV12-4|many|TRBD1
CASSPDRVVGYTF
TGTGCCAGCAGTCCGGACAGGGTAGTAGGCTACACCTTC
>TRBJ2-1|TRBV6-2/TRBV6-3|many|.
CASRPFNNEQFF
TGTGCCAGCAGACCATTCAACAATGAGCAGTTCTTC
>TRBJ2-1|TRBV7-2|many|.
CASSREDFGEQFF
TGTGCCAGCAGCCGAGAGGATTTCGGGGAGCAGTTCTTC
>TRBJ1-4|TRBV28|.|TRBD1
CASSSPQGAVEKLFF
TGTGCCAGCAGTTCGCCTCAGGGGGCGGTCGAAAAACTGTTTTTT
>TRBJ2-1|TRBV24-1|.|TRBD2
CATMTSGTVGEQFF
TGTGCCACCATGACTAGCGGTACGGTGGGTGAGCAGTTCTTC